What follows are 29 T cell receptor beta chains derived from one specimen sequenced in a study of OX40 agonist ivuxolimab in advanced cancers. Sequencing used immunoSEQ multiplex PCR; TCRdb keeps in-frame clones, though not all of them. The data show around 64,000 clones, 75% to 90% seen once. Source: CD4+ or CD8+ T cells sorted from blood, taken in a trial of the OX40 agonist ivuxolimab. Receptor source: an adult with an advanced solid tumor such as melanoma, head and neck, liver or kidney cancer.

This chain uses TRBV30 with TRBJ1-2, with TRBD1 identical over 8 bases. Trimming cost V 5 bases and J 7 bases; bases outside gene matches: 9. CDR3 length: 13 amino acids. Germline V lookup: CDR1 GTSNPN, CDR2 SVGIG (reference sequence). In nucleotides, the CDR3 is TGTGCCTGGTCGACAGCAGGGGGCTTTGGCTACACCTTC. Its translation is CAWSTAGGFGYTF.

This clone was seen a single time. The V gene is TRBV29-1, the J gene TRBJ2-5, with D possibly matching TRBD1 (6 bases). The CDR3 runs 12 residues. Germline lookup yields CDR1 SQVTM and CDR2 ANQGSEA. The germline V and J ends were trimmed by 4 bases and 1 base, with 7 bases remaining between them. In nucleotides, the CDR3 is TGCAGCGTTGGACAGGTCCAAGAGACCCAGTACTTC. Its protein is CSVGQVQETQYF.

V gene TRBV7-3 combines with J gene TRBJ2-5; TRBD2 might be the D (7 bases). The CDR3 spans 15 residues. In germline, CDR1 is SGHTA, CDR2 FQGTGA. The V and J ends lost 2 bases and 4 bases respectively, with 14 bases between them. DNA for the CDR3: TGTGCCAGCAGCTTAGCGGGGGCACTTACAGAGACCCAGTACTTC. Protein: CASSLAGALTETQYF. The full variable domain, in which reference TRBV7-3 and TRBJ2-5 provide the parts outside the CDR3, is GAGVSQTPSNKVTEKGKYVELRCDPISGHTALYWYRQSLGQGPEFLIYFQGTGAADDSGLPNDRFFAVRPEGSVSTLKIQRTERGDSAVYLCASSLAGALTETQYFGPGTRLLVL.

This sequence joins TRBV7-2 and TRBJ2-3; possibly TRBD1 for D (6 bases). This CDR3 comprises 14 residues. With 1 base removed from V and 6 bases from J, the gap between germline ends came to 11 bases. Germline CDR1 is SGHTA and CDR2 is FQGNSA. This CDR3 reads CASSLGQDWDTQYF. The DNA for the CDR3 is TGTGCCAGCAGCTTAGGACAGGACTGGGATACGCAGTATTTT.

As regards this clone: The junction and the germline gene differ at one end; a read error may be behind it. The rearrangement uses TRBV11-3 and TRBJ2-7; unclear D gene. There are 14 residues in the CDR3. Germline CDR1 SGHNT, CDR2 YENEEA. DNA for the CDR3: TGTGCCAGCAGCCTAGACCGAACATCCTACGAGCAGTACTTC. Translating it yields CASSLDRTSYEQYF.

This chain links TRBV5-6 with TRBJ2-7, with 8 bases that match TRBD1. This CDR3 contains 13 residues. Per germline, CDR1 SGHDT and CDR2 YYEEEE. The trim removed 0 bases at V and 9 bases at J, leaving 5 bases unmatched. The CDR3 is CASSLGQGFRQYF. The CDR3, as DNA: TGTGCCAGCAGCTTGGGACAGGGGTTTCGGCAGTACTTC.

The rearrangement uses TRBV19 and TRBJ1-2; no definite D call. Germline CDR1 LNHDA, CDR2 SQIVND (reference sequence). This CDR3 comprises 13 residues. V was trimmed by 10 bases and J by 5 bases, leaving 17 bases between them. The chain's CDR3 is CATMDRRLYGYTF. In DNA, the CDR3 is TGTGCCACCATGGACCGGAGATTGTATGGCTACACCTTC. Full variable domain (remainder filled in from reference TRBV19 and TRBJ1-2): DGGITQSPKYLFRKEGQNVTLSCEQNLNHDAMYWYRQDPGQGLRLIYYSQIVNDFQKGDIAEGYSVSREKKESFPLTVTSAQKNPTAFYLCATMDRRLYGYTFGSGTRLTVV.

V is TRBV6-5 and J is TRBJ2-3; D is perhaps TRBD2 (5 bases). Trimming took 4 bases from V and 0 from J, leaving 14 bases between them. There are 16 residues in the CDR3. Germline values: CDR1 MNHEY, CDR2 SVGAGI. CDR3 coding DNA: TGTGCCAGCAGTTCCTGGTTGGGAGAGAGCACAGATACGCAGTATTTT. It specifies CASSSWLGESTDTQYF.

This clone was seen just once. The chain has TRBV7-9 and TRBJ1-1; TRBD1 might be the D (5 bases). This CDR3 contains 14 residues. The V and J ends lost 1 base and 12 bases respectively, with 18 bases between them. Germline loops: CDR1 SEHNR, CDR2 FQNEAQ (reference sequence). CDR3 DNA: TGTGCCAGCAGCTTAGGGCGGGGATGGGACGAGTCTTTCTTT. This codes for CASSLGRGWDESFF.

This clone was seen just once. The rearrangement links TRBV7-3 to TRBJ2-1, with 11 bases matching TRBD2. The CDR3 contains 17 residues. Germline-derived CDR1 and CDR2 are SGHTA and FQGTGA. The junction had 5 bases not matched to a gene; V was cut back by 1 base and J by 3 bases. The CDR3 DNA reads TGTGCCAGCAGCTTAATAGGTGGACTAGCGGGCTACAATGAGCAGTTCTTC. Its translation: CASSLIGGLAGYNEQFF.

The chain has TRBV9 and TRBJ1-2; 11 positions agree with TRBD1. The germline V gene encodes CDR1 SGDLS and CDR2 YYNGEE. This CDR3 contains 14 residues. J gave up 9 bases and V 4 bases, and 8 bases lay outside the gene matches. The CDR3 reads CASSIWDRGGSYTF. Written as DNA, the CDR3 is TGTGCCAGCAGCATCTGGGACAGGGGGGGTAGCTACACCTTC.

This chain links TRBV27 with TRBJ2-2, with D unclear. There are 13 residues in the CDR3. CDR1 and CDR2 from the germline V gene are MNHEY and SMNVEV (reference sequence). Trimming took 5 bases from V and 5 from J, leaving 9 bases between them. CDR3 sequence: CASSIYGTGELFF. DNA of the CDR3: TGTGCCAGCAGTATTTATGGGACCGGGGAGCTGTTTTTT.

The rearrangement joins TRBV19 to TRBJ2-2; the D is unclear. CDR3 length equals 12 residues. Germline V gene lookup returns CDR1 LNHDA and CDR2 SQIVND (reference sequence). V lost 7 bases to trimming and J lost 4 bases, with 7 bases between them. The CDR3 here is CASKFGTGELFF. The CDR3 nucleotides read TGTGCCAGTAAATTTGGCACCGGGGAGCTGTTTTTT. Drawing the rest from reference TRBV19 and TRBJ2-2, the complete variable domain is DGGITQSPKYLFRKEGQNVTLSCEQNLNHDAMYWYRQDPGQGLRLIYYSQIVNDFQKGDIAEGYSVSREKKESFPLTVTSAQKNPTAFYLCASKFGTGELFFGEGSRLTVL.

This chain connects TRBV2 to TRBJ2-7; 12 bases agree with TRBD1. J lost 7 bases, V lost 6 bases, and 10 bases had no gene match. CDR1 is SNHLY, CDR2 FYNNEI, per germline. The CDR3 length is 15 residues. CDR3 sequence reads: CASSATGQGAGEQYF. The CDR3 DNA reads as TGTGCCAGCAGCGCAACGGGACAGGGGGCTGGGGAGCAGTACTTC.

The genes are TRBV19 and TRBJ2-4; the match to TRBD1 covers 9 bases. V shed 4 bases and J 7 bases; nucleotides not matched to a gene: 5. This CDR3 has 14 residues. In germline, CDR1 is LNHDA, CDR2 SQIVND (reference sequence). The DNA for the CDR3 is TGTGCCAGTAGTAAGGGACAGGGTTTTAACATTCAGTACTTC. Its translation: CASSKGQGFNIQYF.

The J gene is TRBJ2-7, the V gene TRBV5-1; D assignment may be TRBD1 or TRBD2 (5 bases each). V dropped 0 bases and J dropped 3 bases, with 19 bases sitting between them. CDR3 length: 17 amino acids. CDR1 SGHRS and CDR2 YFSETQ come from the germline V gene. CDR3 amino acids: CASSLVFRDAPFYEQYF. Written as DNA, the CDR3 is TGCGCCAGCAGCTTGGTGTTTCGGGACGCCCCTTTCTACGAGCAGTACTTC. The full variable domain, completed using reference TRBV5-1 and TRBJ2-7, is KAGVTQTPRYLIKTRGQQVTLSCSPISGHRSVSWYQQTPGQGLQFLFEYFSETQRNKGNFPGRFSGRQFSNSRSEMNVSTLELGDSALYLCASSLVFRDAPFYEQYFGPGTRLTVT.

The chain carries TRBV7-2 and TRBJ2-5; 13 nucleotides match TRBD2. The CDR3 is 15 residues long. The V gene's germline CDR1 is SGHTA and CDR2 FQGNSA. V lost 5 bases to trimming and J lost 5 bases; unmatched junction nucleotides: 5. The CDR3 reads CASSATSGGPETQYF. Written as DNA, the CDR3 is TGTGCCAGCAGCGCGACTAGCGGGGGGCCGGAGACCCAGTACTTC.

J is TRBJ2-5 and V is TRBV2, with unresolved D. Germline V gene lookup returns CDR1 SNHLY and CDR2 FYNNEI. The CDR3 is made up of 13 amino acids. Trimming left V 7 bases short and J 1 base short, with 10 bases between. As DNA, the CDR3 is TGTGCCAGCAACAGCCTCCCCCAAGAGACCCAGTACTTC. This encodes CASNSLPQETQYF.

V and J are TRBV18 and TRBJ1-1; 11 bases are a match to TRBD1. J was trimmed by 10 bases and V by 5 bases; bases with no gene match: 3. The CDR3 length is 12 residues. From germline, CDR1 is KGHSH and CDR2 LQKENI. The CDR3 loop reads CASSSGQGAAFF. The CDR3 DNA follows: TGTGCCAGCTCATCAGGACAGGGGGCAGCTTTCTTT. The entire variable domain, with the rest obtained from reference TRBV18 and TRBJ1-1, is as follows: NAGVMQNPRHLVRRRGQEARLRCSPMKGHSHVYWYRQLPEEGLKFMVYLQKENIIDESGMPKERFSAEFPKEGPSILRIQQVVRGDSAAYFCASSSGQGAAFFGQGTRLTVV.

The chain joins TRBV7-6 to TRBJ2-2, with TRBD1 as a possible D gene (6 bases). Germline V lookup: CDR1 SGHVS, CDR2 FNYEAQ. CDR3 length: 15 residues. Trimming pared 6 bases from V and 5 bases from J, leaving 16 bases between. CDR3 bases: TGTGCCAGCAGGCAACAGGGCCCGGAAACCGGGGAGCTGTTTTTT. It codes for CASRQQGPETGELFF.

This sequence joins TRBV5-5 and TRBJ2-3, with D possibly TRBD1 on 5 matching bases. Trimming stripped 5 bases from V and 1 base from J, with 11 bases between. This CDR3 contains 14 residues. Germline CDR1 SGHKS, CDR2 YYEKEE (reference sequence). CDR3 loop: CASSWVQGTDTQYF. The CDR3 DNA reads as TGTGCCAGCAGTTGGGTACAGGGCACAGATACGCAGTATTTT.

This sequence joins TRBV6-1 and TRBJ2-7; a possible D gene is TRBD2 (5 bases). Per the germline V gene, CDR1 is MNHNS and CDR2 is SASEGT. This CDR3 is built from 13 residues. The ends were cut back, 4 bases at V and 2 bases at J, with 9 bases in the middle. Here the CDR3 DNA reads TGTGCCAGCAGTGCACTAGGACCCTACGAGCAGTACTTC. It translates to CASSALGPYEQYF.

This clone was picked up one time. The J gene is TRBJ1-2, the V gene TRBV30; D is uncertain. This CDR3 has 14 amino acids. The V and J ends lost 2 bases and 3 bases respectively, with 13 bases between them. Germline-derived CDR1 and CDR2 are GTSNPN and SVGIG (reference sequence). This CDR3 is CAWSRGVLHYGYTF. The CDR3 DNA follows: TGTGCCTGGAGTCGTGGAGTACTACACTATGGCTACACCTTC.

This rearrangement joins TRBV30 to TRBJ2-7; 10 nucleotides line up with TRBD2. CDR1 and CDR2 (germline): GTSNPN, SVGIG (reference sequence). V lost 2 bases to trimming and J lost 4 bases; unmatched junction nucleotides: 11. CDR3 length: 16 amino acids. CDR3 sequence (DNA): TGTGCCTGGAGTTCTCTACAAGCGGGAGGGTTTTACGAGCAGTACTTC. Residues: CAWSSLQAGGFYEQYF.

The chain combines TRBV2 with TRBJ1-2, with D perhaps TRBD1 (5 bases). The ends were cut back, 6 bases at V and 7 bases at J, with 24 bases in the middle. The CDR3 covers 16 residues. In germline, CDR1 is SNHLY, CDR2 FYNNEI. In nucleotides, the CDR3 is TGTGCCAGCAGAAGACTGAAGGTTGTCAGGGTTCTTGGCTACACCTTC. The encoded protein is CASRRLKVVRVLGYTF.

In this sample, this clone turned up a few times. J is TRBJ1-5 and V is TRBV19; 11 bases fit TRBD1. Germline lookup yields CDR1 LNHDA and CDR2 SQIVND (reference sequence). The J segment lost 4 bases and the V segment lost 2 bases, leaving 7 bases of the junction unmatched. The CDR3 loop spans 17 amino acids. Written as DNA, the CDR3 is TGTGCCAGTAGTATATTAGTGGGACAGGGGGTAAATCAGCCCCAGCATTTT. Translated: CASSILVGQGVNQPQHF.

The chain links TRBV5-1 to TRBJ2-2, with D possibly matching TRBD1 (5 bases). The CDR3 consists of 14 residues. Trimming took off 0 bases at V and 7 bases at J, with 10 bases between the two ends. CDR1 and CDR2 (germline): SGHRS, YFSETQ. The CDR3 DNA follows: TGCGCCAGCAGCTTGGGACAGTTAGGCGGGGAGCTGTTTTTT. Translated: CASSLGQLGGELFF.

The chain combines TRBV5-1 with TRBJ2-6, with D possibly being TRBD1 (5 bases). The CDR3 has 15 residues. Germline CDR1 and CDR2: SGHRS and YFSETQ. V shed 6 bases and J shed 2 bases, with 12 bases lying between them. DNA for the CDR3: TGCGCCAGCACCCCACAGGTAACTGGGGCCAACGTCCTGACTTTC. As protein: CASTPQVTGANVLTF.

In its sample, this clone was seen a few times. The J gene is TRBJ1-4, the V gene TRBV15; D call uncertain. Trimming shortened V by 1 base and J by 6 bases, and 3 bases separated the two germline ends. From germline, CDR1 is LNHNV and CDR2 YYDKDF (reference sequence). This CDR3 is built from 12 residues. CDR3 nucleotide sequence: TGTGCCACCAGCAGAGGGGATGAAAAACTGTTTTTT. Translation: CATSRGDEKLFF.